This T cell receptor beta chain was observed in a study of T-cell memory formation after mild COVID-19. Whole-study findings and limits: The pre-infection memory compartment contained some responding clones, suggesting cross-reactive memory joined.

This clonotype came up many times. Antigen: not known. The CDR3 totals 13 residues. The V gene lost 5 bases and the J gene lost 8 bases, with 12 bases spanning the gap. Germline lookup yields CDR1 SGHTA and CDR2 FQGTGA. Barcoded TCR alpha and TCR beta cDNA libraries with UMIs came from 5'RACE using constant-segment primers. TCRdb re-called the 5' RACE reads through MiXCR, storing one row per CDR3 protein. The sample contains more than 110,000 distinct CDR3 sequences, about 14% of which appear only once. This clonotype was sampled from an adult woman who had mild COVID-19 (a few samples of this study predate the infection). Cell type and time point are not known. The J gene is TRBJ2-2, the V gene TRBV7-3; D remains unclear. Sequencing was performed on PBMCs or a T cell subset sorted from them (not recorded which). The CDR3 reads CASSPLGRGELFF. For the CDR3, the DNA is TGTGCCAGCAGCCCCCTAGGACGAGGGGAGCTGTTTTTT. Full variable domain (missing parts from reference TRBV7-3 and TRBJ2-2): GAGVSQTPSNKVTEKGKYVELRCDPISGHTALYWYRQSLGQGPEFLIYFQGTGAADDSGLPNDRFFAVRPEGSVSTLKIQRTERGDSAVYLCASSPLGRGELFFGEGSRLTVL.